This entry lists 5 T cell receptor beta chains sequenced from one sample in a study of T cell clusters in autoimmune cytopenias. Roughly 40,000 genome equivalents of blood DNA were amplified for TRB. One tube held mixed TRB-A and TRB-B primer pools for touch-down PCR. TCRdb re-called the multiplex PCR reads and shows each CDR3 protein once, DNA omitted. The sample totals about 6,500 distinct CDR3 sequences. A further study also used this sample, focusing on T cell repertoires in aging, cancer and after chemotherapy.

The specimen was peripheral blood. These receptors were taken from a human donor in good health.

The chain combines TRBV5-6 with TRBJ2-5; TCRdb returns TRBD1, unconfirmable since there is no DNA. This CDR3 comprises 15 residues. Germline CDR1 and CDR2: SGHDT and YYEEEE. The CDR3 here is CASSLRTGVGETQYF. Supplemented by reference TRBV5-6 and TRBJ2-5, the full variable domain reads DAGVTQSPTHLIKTRGQQVTLRCSPKSGHDTVSWYQQALGQGPQFIFQYYEEEERQRGNFPDRFSGHQFPNYSSELNVNALLLGDSALYLCASSLRTGVGETQYFGPGTRLLVL.

The rearrangement links TRBV5-8 to TRBJ2-3. This CDR3 is 12 amino acids long. Germline CDR1 SGHTS, CDR2 YDEGEE. CDR3 residues: CASSLLERTQYF.

In terms of frequency, this clonotype is medium-sized (0.01 to 0.1%). The chain couples TRBV6-5 to TRBJ2-3; the D gene TCRdb calls, TRBD2, cannot be checked with no DNA. The CDR3 totals 23 residues. The germline V gene encodes CDR1 MNHEY and CDR2 SVGAGI. This chain's CDR3 is CASSYRPPAPGLATLGVQDTQYF.

This clonotype is classed as medium-sized by frequency. The chain recombines TRBV29-1 with TRBJ2-7; TCRdb outputs TRBD1, but without DNA this stays unchecked. Germline loops: CDR1 SQVTM, CDR2 ANQGSEA. The CDR3 spans 13 residues. CDR3 amino acids: CSGGQGGNYEQYF.

The J gene is TRBJ2-5, the V gene TRBV19; TCRdb outputs TRBD1, but without DNA this stays unchecked. In germline, CDR1 is LNHDA, CDR2 SQIVND (reference sequence). This CDR3 is 12 amino acids long. Here the CDR3 reads CASGQFRETQYF.